These 29 T cell receptor beta chains were all obtained from the same sample, sequenced in a study of blood T cell repertoires in COVID-19 (dated by TCRdb to the early 2020s). Library method: the immunoSEQ multiplex PCR assay. Imported from immuneACCESS, the table was reduced by TCRdb to in-frame sequences with V and J called. These copies leave out some clones; in studies compared against another copy, an unresolved V gene accounts for under half, and the cause of the remainder is not known. The sample table shows 130,000 to 150,000 clones, and about four fifths are seen once. The ten biggest clones cover around 8.5% of the sample. The material sequenced was peripheral blood. The origin of the receptors is a human donor in a cohort sampled during active COVID-19.

This clone was picked up one time. The chain joins TRBV5-1 to TRBJ2-7; TRBD2 aligns across 9 bases. CDR1 SGHRS and CDR2 YFSETQ come from the germline V gene. Trimming removed 2 bases from V and 6 bases from J; junction bases left unmatched: 6. The CDR3 spans 14 residues. The CDR3 reads CASSLAGGLPEQYF. The DNA for the CDR3 is TGCGCCAGCAGCTTAGCGGGAGGACTGCCCGAGCAGTACTTC.

The V gene is TRBV7-8, the J gene TRBJ2-7; 10 positions agree with TRBD2. This CDR3 is 17 amino acids long. Germline V gene lookup returns CDR1 SGHVS and CDR2 FQNEAQ. The J segment lost 1 base and the V segment lost 8 bases, leaving 14 bases of the junction unmatched. Here the CDR3 reads CASRGMGSGRDSYEQYF. In nucleotides, the CDR3 is TGTGCCAGCCGGGGGATGGGCAGCGGGAGGGATTCCTACGAGCAGTACTTC.

The chain links TRBV6-5 to TRBJ1-2; D remains ambiguous. Trimming pared 2 bases from V and 2 bases from J, leaving 15 bases between. The CDR3 has 16 residues. Germline V CDR1 and CDR2: MNHEY, SVGAGI. DNA of the CDR3: TGTGCCAGCAGTTACACCAATGCCTTAGTGAACTATGGCTACACCTTC. Its protein is CASSYTNALVNYGYTF.

V usage is TRBV3-1 (or the pseudogene TRBV3-2) and J usage is TRBJ2-7; 10 nucleotides align to TRBD1. CDR1 LGHDT and CDR2 YNNKEL come from the germline V gene (reference sequence). The ends lost 4 bases at V and 7 bases at J; junction bases unmatched: 7. CDR3 length equals 14 residues. The CDR3 sequence: CASSLPGQGYEQYF. The CDR3 bases are TGTGCCAGCAGCCTTCCGGGACAGGGGTATGAGCAGTACTTC.

This chain uses TRBV18 with TRBJ2-3; 8 nucleotides align to TRBD1. CDR3 size: 16 residues. Per the germline V gene, CDR1 is KGHSH and CDR2 is LQKENI. The V and J ends lost 2 bases and 3 bases, in that order; junction bases with no gene match: 7. CDR3 residues: CASSPSTGGFTDTQYF. In nucleotides, the CDR3 is TGTGCCAGCTCACCATCCACAGGGGGTTTTACAGATACGCAGTATTTT.

The CDR3: CASSPATGPRSGANVLTF. The CDR3 nucleotides read TGTGCCAGCTCACCTGCGACAGGGCCGCGCTCTGGGGCCAACGTCCTGACTTTC. This chain uses TRBV18 with TRBJ2-6; 7 bases fit TRBD1. The ends lost 3 bases at V and 0 bases at J; junction bases unmatched: 8. The CDR3 is 18 amino acids. Per germline, CDR1 KGHSH and CDR2 LQKENI.

This clone turned up a few times. V is TRBV19 and J is TRBJ1-6; 8 nucleotides match TRBD1. The CDR3 length is 14 residues. The V gene's germline CDR1 is LNHDA and CDR2 SQIVND (reference sequence). The V and J ends lost 3 bases and 9 bases, in that order; junction bases with no gene match: 4. The CDR3: CASSIGQGASPLHF. The CDR3 nucleotides are TGTGCCAGTAGTATTGGGCAGGGGGCTTCACCCCTCCACTTT.

This clone has a single count. This chain joins TRBV7-3 and TRBJ1-1; D perhaps matches TRBD1 (5 bases). V lost 5 bases, J lost 5 bases, and 15 bases lay in between. This CDR3 is built from 14 residues. Germline-derived CDR1 and CDR2 are SGHTA and FQGTGA. The CDR3 protein is CASSEQGGVTEAFF. DNA of the CDR3: TGTGCCAGCAGCGAGCAGGGCGGGGTTACTGAAGCTTTCTTT.

This clone has a single count. V gene TRBV19 combines with J gene TRBJ1-2; D might be TRBD1 (5 bases). Trimming removed 6 bases at V and 5 bases at J, with 10 bases between. The CDR3 sequence is 12 residues long. Germline V lookup: CDR1 LNHDA, CDR2 SQIVND (reference sequence). CDR3 nucleotide sequence: TGTGCCAGTAGAGAAGGGGAATATGGCTACACCTTC. It is translated as CASREGEYGYTF.

This clone was found a few times. The chain is built from TRBV4-2 and TRBJ1-5; the D gene is possibly TRBD1 (6 bases). The CDR3 length is 16 residues. Between the trimmed V and J ends, which lost 0 bases and 1 base, there was a span of 10 bases. Looked up from germline, CDR1 is LGHNA and CDR2 is YNFKEQ. The CDR3 loop reads CASSQDWGRSNQPQHF. Written as DNA, the CDR3 is TGTGCCAGCAGCCAAGATTGGGGGCGAAGCAATCAGCCCCAGCATTTT.

The CDR3 protein is CASSPGSNYGYTF. For the CDR3, the DNA is TGTGCCAGCAGTCCAGGGTCAAACTATGGCTACACCTTC. The V gene is TRBV28, the J gene TRBJ1-2, with a tentative D call TRBD1 (5 bases). The CDR3 runs 13 residues. V shed 5 bases and J shed 2 bases, with 9 bases lying between them. In germline, CDR1 is MDHEN, CDR2 SYDVKM.

This chain uses TRBV28 with TRBJ2-7; D is ambiguous. This CDR3 has 15 residues. The V gene's germline CDR1 is MDHEN and CDR2 SYDVKM. Trimming removed 6 bases from V and 0 bases from J, with 15 bases in between. CDR3 sequence reads: CASRSNGVPSYEQYF. CDR3 in DNA: TGTGCCAGCAGGAGCAACGGTGTACCCTCCTACGAGCAGTACTTC.

This clone was picked up one time. This chain links TRBV9 with TRBJ2-7, with TRBD1 matching over 9 bases. The germline V gene encodes CDR1 SGDLS and CDR2 YYNGEE. The CDR3 covers 14 residues. With 0 bases clipped from V and 5 bases from J, the junction kept 3 bases outside the gene matches. The CDR3 coding sequence is TGTGCCAGCAGCGTAGGGGACAGGGTTAACGAGCAGTACTTC. Its translation: CASSVGDRVNEQYF.

The table lists this clone with a count of one. This chain links TRBV5-5 with TRBJ1-1; 12 nucleotides match TRBD1. Trimming at V came to 4 bases and at J to 4 bases, leaving 14 bases not matched to a gene. This CDR3 is 18 amino acids long. Germline V gene sequence: CDR1 SGHKS, CDR2 YYEKEE (reference sequence). Here the CDR3 DNA reads TGTGCCAGCAGCACCTTTCCGGGACAGGGGGCAAGGGGCACTGAAGCTTTCTTT. Protein sequence: CASSTFPGQGARGTEAFF.

This clone has a handful of counts. The chain recombines TRBV12-5 with TRBJ2-5, with TRBD2 identical over 9 bases. J gave up 4 bases and V 5 bases, and 17 bases lay outside the gene matches. The CDR3 has 18 residues. CDR1 is LGHNT, CDR2 FRNRAP, per germline. The CDR3 here is CASGLTSTGLAFGETQYF. The CDR3 DNA is TGTGCTAGTGGTCTAACGTCGACGGGACTAGCCTTTGGAGAGACCCAGTACTTC.

The chain combines TRBV7-2 with TRBJ2-7; TRBD2 matches at 10 bases. This CDR3 comprises 15 residues. Germline CDR1 SGHTA, CDR2 FQGNSA. After removal of 3 bases from V and 4 bases from J, the junction contained 6 bases not matched to a gene. The CDR3 protein is CASSFNSGRLYEQYF. CDR3 nucleotide sequence: TGTGCCAGCAGCTTCAATAGCGGGAGGCTTTACGAGCAGTACTTC. Using reference TRBV7-2 and TRBJ2-7 for the parts outside the CDR3, the full variable domain is GAGVSQSPSNKVTEKGKDVELRCDPISGHTALYWYRQSLGQGLEFLIYFQGNSAPDKSGLPSDRFSAERTGGSVSTLTIQRTQQEDSAVYLCASSFNSGRLYEQYFGPGTRLTVT.

The chain is built from TRBV5-1 and TRBJ1-1, with 7 nucleotides matching TRBD1. Germline values: CDR1 SGHRS, CDR2 YFSETQ. Losses at the gene ends were 3 bases for V and 3 bases for J; bases not matched to a gene: 8. This CDR3 contains 15 residues. The CDR3 bases are TGCGCCAGCAGCTCTGGACAGGAGAGATACACTGAAGCTTTCTTT. Protein: CASSSGQERYTEAFF.

This sequence joins TRBV28 and TRBJ2-7, with D possibly being TRBD2 (5 bases). Germline lookup yields CDR1 MDHEN and CDR2 SYDVKM. CDR3 size: 12 residues. The V end was cut by 9 bases, the J end by 3 bases, with 12 bases between. CDR3 residues: CASHSGIYEQYF. The CDR3 coding sequence is TGTGCCAGTCATTCCGGGATCTACGAGCAGTACTTC.

The V and J genes are TRBV11-2 and TRBJ1-3, with 8 bases matching TRBD1. The germline gives CDR1 SGHAT, CDR2 FQNNGV. The CDR3 length is 15 residues. The trim removed 4 bases at V and 4 bases at J, leaving 6 bases unmatched. The CDR3 spells CASSSNRGIGNTIYF. CDR3 nucleotide sequence: TGTGCCAGCAGCTCCAACAGGGGGATCGGAAACACCATATATTTT.

This chain uses TRBV6-2 or TRBV6-3 with TRBJ2-7; 9 bases align to TRBD2. The CDR3 length is 15 residues. From germline, CDR1 is MNHEY and CDR2 SVGEGT. The J segment lost 3 bases and the V segment lost 0 bases, leaving 3 bases of the junction unmatched. CDR3 residues: CASSYSRLADYEQYF. DNA for the CDR3: TGTGCCAGCAGTTACTCGAGACTAGCGGACTACGAGCAGTACTTC.

The chain couples TRBV2 to TRBJ2-1, with D maybe TRBD2 (5 bases). There are 12 residues in the CDR3. Per germline, CDR1 SNHLY and CDR2 FYNNEI. V lost 7 bases and J lost 5, with 9 bases in between. The CDR3 region is CASTGIDNEQFF. For the CDR3, the DNA is TGTGCCAGCACGGGGATTGACAATGAGCAGTTCTTC.

By share, this clone counts as medium-sized. The chain carries TRBV9 and TRBJ1-1; a weak D match, TRBD1 (5 bases). The V end was cut by 3 bases, the J end by 0 bases, with 6 bases between. CDR3 length: 13 amino acids. The germline CDR1 and CDR2 sequences are SGDLS and YYNGEE. As DNA, the CDR3 is TGTGCCAGCAGCGAGGGGATGAACACTGAAGCTTTCTTT. It specifies CASSEGMNTEAFF.

The rearrangement links TRBV3-1 (or the pseudogene TRBV3-2) to TRBJ1-1; possibly TRBD1 for D (6 bases). Germline V gene lookup returns CDR1 LGHDT and CDR2 YNNKEL (reference sequence). The ends were cut back, 1 base at V and 3 bases at J, with 15 bases in the middle. The CDR3 contains 16 residues. In nucleotides, the CDR3 is TGTGCCAGCAGCCAAGGTCCGGCAGGGGCTTACACTGAAGCTTTCTTT. This codes for CASSQGPAGAYTEAFF.

The J gene is TRBJ1-3, the V gene TRBV4-3; maybe TRBD1 (5 bases). Germline assignment: CDR1 LGHNA and CDR2 YSLEER. V dropped 3 bases and J dropped 3 bases, with 12 bases sitting between them. The CDR3 covers 15 residues. The CDR3 protein is CASSHGAGLGNTIYF. CDR3 nucleotides: TGCGCCAGCAGCCACGGGGCGGGACTTGGAAACACCATATATTTT.

This clone was seen once. The chain has TRBV6-2 or TRBV6-3 and TRBJ2-3, with 7 bases matching TRBD2. J gave up 4 bases and V 6 bases, and 7 bases lay outside the gene matches. Germline V gene data show CDR1 as MNHEY and CDR2 as SVGEGT. The CDR3 extends over 14 amino acids. CDR3 DNA: TGTGCCAGCAGCGACCTAGCGGTCGCAGATACGCAGTATTTT. It yields the protein CASSDLAVADTQYF.

V usage is TRBV2 and J usage is TRBJ2-3, with 8 bases that match TRBD2. V lost 5 bases and J lost 5; bases outside the gene matches: 9. Germline V CDR1 and CDR2: SNHLY, FYNNEI. This CDR3 region has 15 residues. The CDR3 DNA reads as TGTGCCAGCAGTTTACTAGCGGCGGGTGTAGATACGCAGTATTTT. It is translated as CASSLLAAGVDTQYF.

The sample holds one count of this clone. The CDR3 loop reads CASSYWAKGTDTQYF. The DNA for the CDR3 is TGTGCCAGCAGCTACTGGGCGAAGGGCACAGATACGCAGTATTTT. This sequence joins TRBV11-1 and TRBJ2-3; D unresolved. The V and J ends lost 4 bases and 1 base respectively, with 12 bases between them. The length of the CDR3 is 15 residues. CDR1 is SGHAT and CDR2 is FQDESV in the germline V gene (reference sequence).

This CDR3 reads CASSLLAGGREPYEQYF. The CDR3 region has the DNA TGTGCCAGCAGCTTATTAGCGGGTGGGCGGGAGCCGTACGAGCAGTACTTC. The chain links TRBV7-9 to TRBJ2-7; 7 positions agree with TRBD2. Germline values: CDR1 SEHNR, CDR2 FQNEAQ (reference sequence). J was trimmed by 4 bases and V by 2 bases; bases with no gene match: 14. This CDR3 is 17 amino acids long.

This chain links TRBV9 with TRBJ2-7; D may be TRBD2 (5 bases). V gave up 4 bases and J gave up 2 bases, with 19 bases separating them. CDR3 length equals 16 residues. Germline CDR1 is SGDLS and CDR2 is YYNGEE. CDR3 protein: CASSISGNSLPYEQYF. The CDR3 bases are TGTGCCAGCAGCATCTCCGGGAACTCCCTACCCTACGAGCAGTACTTC.